This T cell receptor beta chain was observed in a study of OX40 agonist ivuxolimab in advanced cancers. About this clone: A junction boundary mismatches the germline segment, possibly from a read error.

This table comes from immunoSEQ multiplex PCR, and its TCRdb copy is limited to in-frame clones, with some not included. Seen here are roughly 79,000 clones, roughly four fifths observed once, and the top ten hold more than 0.5%. Germline V gene data show CDR1 as GTSNPN and CDR2 as SVGIG (reference sequence). The CDR3 contains 11 residues. Here the sequenced sample was CD4+ or CD8+ T cells sorted from blood, taken in a trial of the OX40 agonist ivuxolimab. The TCR originated in an adult with an advanced solid tumor such as melanoma, head and neck, liver or kidney cancer. The V call is TRBV30, the J call TRBJ1-1; D is perhaps TRBD1 (6 bases). In DNA, the CDR3 is TGTGCCTGGAGTGTAGGGTCCGCGGGGGCGTTC. It specifies CAWSVGSAGAF.